The clone carrying this T cell receptor beta chain was counted only a few times. Its antigen is unknown. This CDR3 region has 15 residues. From germline, CDR1 is SGHRS and CDR2 YFSETQ. Between the trimmed V and J ends, which lost 4 bases and 3 bases, there was a span of 16 bases. For TCR, cDNA came from 5'RACE template switching, which added a universal primer site and UMIs. TCRdb re-derived calls from the 5' RACE reads in MiXCR, one entry per CDR3 protein. Among under 400,000 distinct CDR3 sequences listed, around an eighth were seen once. These data are taken from a study of T cells after yellow fever vaccination. Study conclusions and caveats: After the booster, over 95% of CD4 and roughly nine tenths of CD8 primary-response clones were re-detected. When the response was secondary, it was weaker but reached its peak faster, day 5 versus 15. A small share of clonotypes appeared in both CD4 and CD8 compartments.

The receptor was derived from a young man who received the YFV17D yellow fever vaccine. The sample consisted of CD4+ T cells sorted from PBMCs, taken 15 days after the yellow fever booster vaccination. The chain links TRBV5-1 to TRBJ1-2, with a possible D match to TRBD1 (6 bases). Here the CDR3 reads CASSGNREAHYGYTF. The DNA of the CDR3 is TGCGCCAGCAGCGGAAACAGGGAGGCGCACTATGGCTACACCTTC. Complete variable domain (other parts from reference TRBV5-1 and TRBJ1-2): KAGVTQTPRYLIKTRGQQVTLSCSPISGHRSVSWYQQTPGQGLQFLFEYFSETQRNKGNFPGRFSGRQFSNSRSEMNVSTLELGDSALYLCASSGNREAHYGYTFGSGTRLTVV.